These T cell receptor beta chains were read from a single sample in a study of control samples from healthy donors and cancer patients. The repertoire was sequenced with immunoSEQ multiplex PCR; TCRdb's copy has only in-frame clones and lacks some. This table holds tens of thousands of clones, roughly 85% found once. The specimen was PBMCs. The receptors stem from a man in his sixties with head and neck cancer. Each CDR3 is given with its conserved first and last residue. A D gene is named only where the DNA matches it firmly. The listing skips clone size in some rows; elsewhere it reads once, few, many or a size class.

d_gene	v_gene	abundance	j_gene	CDR3nt	CDR3aa
NA	TRBV29-1	NA	TRBJ1-2	TGCAGCGTTGACTCCTATGGCTACACCTTC	CSVDSYGYTF
TRBD1	TRBV2	NA	TRBJ1-5	TGTGCCAGCAGGAAAGGGACAGGGGGATTGAGCAATCAGCCCCAGCATTTT	CASRKGTGGLSNQPQHF
TRBD1	TRBV6-5	NA	TRBJ1-2	TGTGCCAGCAGGCAGGGGGCATATTATGGCTACACCTTC	CASRQGAYYGYTF
TRBD1	TRBV28	NA	TRBJ2-7	TGTGCCAGCAGTTCTTGGGGACAGCAGACTACGGAGCAGTACTTC	CASSSWGQQTTEQYF
NA	TRBV28	few	TRBJ2-3	TGTGCCACCACCTTCGGGTCCCATACAGATACGCAGTATTTT	CATTFGSHTDTQYF
NA	TRBV3-1/TRBV3-2	NA	TRBJ1-3	TGTGCCAGCAGTTTCGGGCCTGGCTCTGGAAACACCATATATTTT	CASSFGPGSGNTIYF
NA	TRBV28	NA	TRBJ1-6	TGTGCTTCGCACCCCATAAGTAATAATTCACCCCTCCACTTT	CASHPISNNSPLHF
NA	TRBV23-1	NA	TRBJ2-2	TGCGCCAGCCCTCCATCCGAGGAAGGATCAAACACCGGGGAGCTGTTTTTT	CASPPSEEGSNTGELFF
TRBD1	TRBV18	NA	TRBJ1-1	TGTGCCAGCTCTCCCGGGACAGAGAACACTGAAGCTTTCTTT	CASSPGTENTEAFF
NA	TRBV6-5	few	TRBJ1-2	TGTGCCAGCAAGGAAGGAGCAGCTAACTATGGCTACACCTTC	CASKEGAANYGYTF
TRBD1	TRBV28	NA	TRBJ2-7	TGTGCCAGCAGCCGAACAGGGGGCAAAGGCGAGCAGTACTTC	CASSRTGGKGEQYF
TRBD2	TRBV7-9	NA	TRBJ2-1	TGTGCCAGCAGTCTCCCTCCGGGAGGGAACCCAAATGAGCAGTTCTTC	CASSLPPGGNPNEQFF
TRBD1	TRBV18	NA	TRBJ2-2	TGTGCCAGCTCACCCAGACAGGGGACGAACACCGGGGAGCTGTTTTTT	CASSPRQGTNTGELFF
TRBD2	TRBV27	NA	TRBJ2-1	TGTGCCAGCAGTACAAGGAGCGGGAAGCTGAGGGCCTACAATGAGCAGTTCTTC	CASSTRSGKLRAYNEQFF
TRBD1	TRBV2	NA	TRBJ1-1	TGTGCCAGCAGTGAAGCGCAGGGGGTAATCTCTGAAGCTTTCTTT	CASSEAQGVISEAFF
NA	TRBV19	NA	TRBJ2-1	TGTGCCAGTAGTCCCAGGGGATACAATGAGCAGTTCTTC	CASSPRGYNEQFF
TRBD2	TRBV6-4	few	TRBJ2-3	TGTGCCAGCAGTGTAGCGGGTAGCACAGATACGCAGTATTTT	CASSVAGSTDTQYF
TRBD1	TRBV5-1	NA	TRBJ2-5	TGCGCCAGCAGCTCGACGGGACAGGGTGAGACCCAGTACTTC	CASSSTGQGETQYF
TRBD1	TRBV7-3	NA	TRBJ2-2	TGTGCCAGCAGTCACAGGGGTCCTAGGAACACCGGGGAGCTGTTTTTT	CASSHRGPRNTGELFF
NA	TRBV5-4	NA	TRBJ1-2	TGTGCCAGCAGCCCACCCCGCGGGAGTAACTATGGCTACACCTTC	CASSPPRGSNYGYTF
TRBD1	TRBV5-4	NA	TRBJ2-1	TGTGCCAGTAGGGACAGGGACACAAATGAGCAGTTCTTC	CASRDRDTNEQFF
NA	TRBV5-4	NA	TRBJ1-2	TGTGCCAGCAGCTTGAAGGAGGCTGGCTACACCTTC	CASSLKEAGYTF
NA	TRBV27	few	TRBJ1-6	TGTGCCAGCGGATATAATTCACCCCTCCACTTT	CASGYNSPLHF
NA	TRBV7-6	NA	TRBJ2-3	TGTGCCAGCAGCTTAGAATGGGTGGAAACTAGCACAGATACGCAGTATTTT	CASSLEWVETSTDTQYF
NA	TRBV19	NA	TRBJ1-1	TGTGCCAGTAGTATTTTCTCGGGAGTTATGAACACTGAAGCTTTCTTT	CASSIFSGVMNTEAFF
NA	TRBV12-3/TRBV12-4	NA	TRBJ2-7	TGTGCCAGCAGGTCAGGGGTTCGGGAGCAGTACTTC	CASRSGVREQYF
NA	TRBV28	NA	TRBJ2-3	TGTGCCAGCAGTGAAATGGGACGGTCAGGCACAGATACGCAGTATTTT	CASSEMGRSGTDTQYF